This is a list of T cell receptor beta chains from one sample in a study of OX40 agonist ivuxolimab in advanced cancers. Method: immunoSEQ multiplex PCR; TCRdb's copy keeps in-frame clones and lacks some. The sample holds approximately 73,000 clones, 70% to 90% seen once. Specimen: CD4+ or CD8+ T cells sorted from blood, collected in a trial of the OX40 agonist ivuxolimab. The origin of the receptors is an adult with an advanced solid tumor such as melanoma, head and neck, liver or kidney cancer. CDR3s include the opening cysteine and the closing phenylalanine or tryptophan. A D gene is named only where the DNA matches it firmly. Not all rows give a size; the values are once, few, many and, for expanded clones, a class.

v_gene	j_gene	d_gene	abundance	CDR3aa	CDR3nt
TRBV4-3	TRBJ1-1	NA	NA	CASSPEVGGEVEAFF	TGCGCCAGCAGCCCCGAGGTGGGGGGGGAAGTTGAAGCTTTCTTT
TRBV5-1	TRBJ2-2	TRBD2	few	CASSLDPLAGGPDTGELFF	TGCGCCAGCAGCTTGGACCCCCTAGCGGGGGGGCCGGACACCGGGGAGCTGTTTTTT
TRBV7-2	TRBJ2-2	NA	NA	CASSLVRTNTGELFF	TGTGCCAGCAGCTTAGTCCGGACGAACACCGGGGAGCTGTTTTTT
TRBV4-1	TRBJ2-5	NA	NA	CASSPRGAETQYF	TGCGCCAGCAGCCCAAGAGGGGCGGAGACCCAGTACTTC
TRBV28	TRBJ2-3	TRBD2	NA	CASSRGGGFTDTQYF	TGTGCCAGCAGCCGGGGCGGGGGGTTCACAGATACGCAGTATTTT
TRBV7-4	TRBJ2-5	TRBD1	NA	CASSLGHRGTGDYF	TGTGCCAGCAGCTTAGGACACCGGGGGACAGGGGATTACTTC
TRBV5-5	TRBJ1-4	NA	NA	CASSPQMTTNEKLFF	TGTGCCAGCAGCCCCCAAATGACAACTAATGAAAAACTGTTTTTT
TRBV5-1	TRBJ2-1	TRBD2	NA	CASSLSGGAANEQFF	TGCGCCAGCAGCTTGTCCGGGGGGGCCGCCAATGAGCAGTTCTTC
TRBV5-4	TRBJ2-7	TRBD2	once	CASTLRGRAGDEQYF	TGTGCCAGCACTCTGCGGGGCCGGGCGGGGGACGAGCAGTACTTC
TRBV9	TRBJ2-7	NA	NA	CASSVSQAGYEQYF	TGTGCCAGCAGCGTGAGCCAGGCCGGCTACGAGCAGTACTTC
TRBV5-4	TRBJ1-4	NA	NA	CASSPVGAGNEKLFF	TGTGCCAGCAGCCCCGTCGGGGCCGGTAATGAAAAACTGTTTTTT
TRBV27	TRBJ2-1	NA	NA	CASSSNRYHNEQFF	TGTGCCAGCAGTTCGAATCGGTACCACAATGAGCAGTTCTTC
TRBV7-9	TRBJ1-2	NA	NA	CASSLGGNPYGYTF	TGTGCCAGCAGCTTAGGGGGCAACCCCTATGGCTACACCTTC
TRBV6-1	TRBJ2-1	TRBD2	NA	CASQGWTRGRLEQFF	TGTGCCAGCCAAGGATGGACTAGAGGCCGTCTGGAGCAGTTCTTC
TRBV7-2	TRBJ1-5	TRBD1	NA	CASSRVGTGGNQPQHF	TGTGCCAGCAGCCGTGTCGGGACAGGAGGCAATCAGCCCCAGCATTTT
TRBV7-6	TRBJ2-7	TRBD1	NA	CASSLAGTGDYEQYF	TGTGCCAGCAGCCTCGCCGGGACAGGGGATTACGAGCAGTACTTC
TRBV6-6	TRBJ1-5	TRBD1	few	CASSPQGASNQPQHF	TGTGCCAGCAGCCCCCAGGGGGCTAGCAATCAGCCCCAGCATTTT
TRBV11-2	TRBJ1-6	NA	NA	CASSLSGVGNSPLHF	TGTGCCAGCAGCTTATCTGGGGTTGGTAATTCACCCCTCCACTTT
TRBV5-4	TRBJ1-1	TRBD1	NA	CASSLVDRVTEAFF	TGTGCCAGCAGCTTGGTGGACAGGGTCACTGAAGCTTTCTTT
TRBV28	TRBJ2-7	TRBD1	NA	CASSFRAGGVYEQYF	TGTGCCAGCAGTTTTCGTGCAGGGGGCGTGTACGAGCAGTACTTC
TRBV5-1	TRBJ2-2	NA	NA	CASSLAGLVGELFF	TGCGCCAGCAGCTTGGCCGGTCTTGTCGGGGAGCTGTTTTTT
TRBV6-1	TRBJ1-3	NA	NA	CASSEGGAGNTIYF	TGTGCCAGCAGTGAAGGGGGGGCTGGAAACACCATATATTTT
TRBV7-3	TRBJ2-5	TRBD2	NA	CASSVSGLGETQYF	TGTGCCAGCAGCGTATCCGGACTAGGAGAGACCCAGTACTTC
TRBV10-2	TRBJ1-6	NA	NA	CASRQRGGGHSPLHF	TGCGCCAGCAGACAGAGGGGAGGGGGACATTCACCCCTCCACTTT
TRBV5-6	TRBJ2-7	NA	once	CASSSDFEQYF	TGTGCCAGCAGCTCCGATTTCGAGCAGTACTTC
TRBV5-1	TRBJ1-4	NA	NA	CASSLGQKEYEKLFF	TGCGCCAGCAGCTTGGGACAGAAAGAGTATGAAAAACTGTTTTTT
TRBV10-3	TRBJ2-2	TRBD1	NA	CATKVGGTGVAGELFF	TGTGCCACCAAAGTAGGGGGGACAGGGGTAGCCGGGGAGCTGTTTTTT
TRBV10-2	TRBJ2-6	TRBD2	NA	CASSPPGGHSGANVLTF	TGCGCCAGCAGTCCGCCGGGAGGACACTCTGGGGCCAACGTCCTGACTTTC
TRBV5-6	TRBJ1-5	NA	NA	CASSNGKPNQPQHF	TGTGCCAGCAGCAATGGGAAACCCAATCAGCCCCAGCATTTT
TRBV6-5	TRBJ1-4	NA	NA	CASSPRDGLWELFF	TGTGCCAGCAGTCCCCGGGACGGCCTTTGGGAACTGTTTTTT
TRBV10-3	TRBJ1-3	NA	NA	CAITPSGGAGNTIYF	TGTGCCATCACCCCCTCCGGGGGGGCTGGAAACACCATATATTTT
TRBV5-6	TRBJ2-1	NA	NA	CASSTSRASSYNEQFF	TGTGCCAGCAGCACCTCCAGGGCCTCCTCCTACAATGAGCAGTTCTTC
TRBV4-2	TRBJ1-5	NA	NA	CASSQGTENQPQHF	TGTGCCAGCAGCCAAGGGACAGAAAATCAGCCCCAGCATTTT
TRBV9	TRBJ1-3	TRBD1	NA	CASSVAYRGGSGNTIYF	TGTGCCAGCAGCGTAGCGTACAGGGGGGGCTCTGGAAACACCATATATTTT
TRBV19	TRBJ2-1	NA	NA	CASSRQDHEQFF	TGTGCCAGTAGTCGTCAGGACCATGAGCAGTTCTTC
TRBV5-6	TRBJ2-5	NA	NA	CASSLQAVSPQETQYF	TGTGCCAGCAGCTTGCAGGCGGTTAGTCCCCAAGAGACCCAGTACTTC
TRBV27	TRBJ1-4	NA	NA	CASSLTTALEKLFF	TGTGCCAGCAGTCTAACAACCGCCCTCGAAAAACTGTTTTTT
TRBV5-1	TRBJ1-3	NA	NA	CASSLGASGNTIYF	TGCGCCAGCAGCTTGGGAGCTTCCGGAAACACCATATATTTT
TRBV7-2	TRBJ1-4	TRBD1	NA	CASSLDRGEKLFF	TGTGCCAGCAGCTTAGACAGGGGTGAAAAACTGTTTTTT
TRBV5-6	TRBJ2-5	NA	NA	CASSFRGPRIQETQYF	TGTGCCAGCAGCTTTCGGGGGCCCCGAATTCAAGAGACCCAGTACTTC
TRBV5-1	TRBJ2-7	NA	NA	CASSLDGGNGEQYF	TGCGCCAGCAGCTTGGATGGAGGGAACGGCGAGCAGTACTTC
TRBV18	TRBJ1-2	NA	NA	CASSQDGNYGYTF	TGTGCCAGCTCCCAGGACGGGAACTATGGCTACACCTTC
TRBV5-1	TRBJ2-2	TRBD2	NA	CASSSSGGVNTGELFF	TGCGCCAGCAGCTCAAGCGGGGGGGTAAACACCGGGGAGCTGTTTTTT
TRBV19	TRBJ1-6	NA	NA	CASSLSKYTDGGPLHF	TGTGCCAGTAGTCTCTCCAAATACACGGACGGGGGACCCCTCCACTTT
TRBV18	TRBJ1-2	TRBD1	NA	CASSPISGQGFSSDYGYTF	TGTGCCAGCTCACCAATCTCGGGACAGGGTTTTAGTTCCGACTATGGCTACACCTTC
TRBV5-1	TRBJ1-5	NA	NA	CASSATGSNQPQHF	TGCGCCAGCAGCGCTACAGGTAGCAATCAGCCCCAGCATTTT
TRBV18	TRBJ2-7	TRBD1	NA	CASSPGTGYEQYF	TGTGCCAGCTCACCAGGGACAGGCTACGAGCAGTACTTC
TRBV21-1	TRBJ2-1	NA	NA	CADNQGDPLIGKNEQFF	TGTGCCGACAATCAGGGAGACCCCCTGATAGGGAAGAATGAGCAGTTCTTC
TRBV7-3	TRBJ1-4	TRBD1	once	CASSLYGTGNEKLFF	TGTGCCAGCAGCTTGTACGGGACAGGGAATGAAAAACTGTTTTTT
TRBV5-1	TRBJ2-3	NA	once	CASSLYRGGTYKDTQYF	TGCGCCAGCAGCTTGTATCGGGGAGGGACATATAAAGATACGCAGTATTTT
TRBV7-2	TRBJ1-4	NA	NA	CASSLGVAEKLFF	TGTGCCAGCAGCTTGGGGGTCGCCGAAAAACTGTTTTTT
TRBV5-6	TRBJ2-2	NA	NA	CASSLLVRDSRNTGELFF	TGTGCCAGCAGCTTATTAGTCCGGGACTCCCGAAACACCGGGGAGCTGTTTTTT
TRBV7-2	TRBJ2-5	NA	NA	CASSSGPPETQYF	TGTGCCAGCAGCTCGGGACCCCCGGAGACCCAGTACTTC
TRBV7-2	TRBJ1-6	NA	NA	CASSLEGFSSPLHF	TGTGCCAGCAGCTTAGAAGGGTTTAGTTCACCCCTCCACTTT
TRBV5-6	TRBJ2-3	NA	NA	CASIKLIDDTQYF	TGTGCCAGCATTAAGCTTATTGATGATACGCAGTATTTT
TRBV7-2	TRBJ2-5	TRBD2	NA	CASSSQLAGGAETQYF	TGTGCCAGCAGCTCCCAACTAGCGGGGGGTGCAGAGACCCAGTACTTC
TRBV2	TRBJ1-4	NA	many	CASSGWVGNPTTNEKLFF	TGTGCCAGCAGTGGGTGGGTGGGGAATCCTACAACTAATGAAAAACTGTTTTTT
TRBV30	TRBJ1-2	NA	NA	CAWSGYRVNGYTF	TGTGCCTGGAGTGGTTACAGGGTGAATGGCTACACCTTC
TRBV6-6	TRBJ2-7	NA	NA	CASSPASYEQYF	TGTGCCAGCAGTCCTGCCTCCTACGAGCAGTACTTC
TRBV18	TRBJ1-2	NA	NA	CASSKGEDGYTF	TGTGCCAGCTCAAAGGGAGAGGATGGCTACACCTTC